The rows below give T cell receptor beta chains drawn from one sample of a study of blood T cells in healthy people across ages. TCRdb processed the 5' RACE reads anew with MiXCR; each CDR3 protein has one entry. The sample has 900,000 to 950,000 distinct CDR3 sequences, approximately 32% seen once. These data were also filed under a second study, of T cells of mothers and their children.

Sequences were obtained from blood. The receptors here all came from a woman aged 40 to 49 in good health. CDR3s include the opening cysteine and the closing phenylalanine or tryptophan. A D gene is named only where the DNA matches it firmly. Only some rows state a clone size, as once, few, many or a class for expanded clones.

V gene,J gene,clone size,D gene,CDR3 protein,CDR3 DNA
TRBV7-8,TRBJ2-7,few,-,CASSLAEGFSSYEQYF,TGTGCCAGCAGCTTAGCGGAGGGTTTCAGCTCCTACGAGCAGTACTTC
TRBV20-1,TRBJ1-1,few,-,CSAAQAGVNTEAFF,TGCAGTGCCGCACAAGCAGGGGTGAACACTGAAGCTTTCTTT
TRBV7-2,TRBJ2-7,many,TRBD2,CASSLGTSGHEQYF,TGTGCCAGCAGCTTAGGGACTAGCGGACACGAGCAGTACTTC
TRBV27,TRBJ2-1,-,-,CASSFSLNEQFF,TGTGCCAGCAGTTTCTCCCTCAATGAGCAGTTCTTC
TRBV6-5,TRBJ1-2,many,-,CASGYRVQNYGYTF,TGTGCCAGCGGTTACAGGGTGCAGAACTATGGCTACACCTTC
TRBV20-1,TRBJ2-5,many,-,CSAGRQETQYF,TGCAGTGCTGGGAGGCAAGAGACCCAGTACTTC
TRBV29-1,TRBJ1-1,-,-,CSVYGTTSGTEAFF,TGCAGCGTCTACGGGACTACCTCGGGCACTGAAGCTTTCTTT
TRBV6-6,TRBJ1-1,few,-,CASLTPQGFGTEAFF,TGTGCCAGCCTCACCCCGCAGGGGTTCGGCACTGAAGCTTTCTTT
TRBV29-1,TRBJ1-5,many,-,CSVTDGTSNQPQHF,TGCAGCGTTACGGACGGCACTAGCAATCAGCCCCAGCATTTT
TRBV20-1,TRBJ2-3,-,-,CRVGWESTDTQYF,TGCAGGGTCGGGTGGGAGAGCACAGATACGCAGTATTTT
TRBV5-6,TRBJ2-7,few,TRBD1,CASSGRQGSIYEQYF,TGTGCCAGCAGCGGTCGACAGGGGTCCATATACGAGCAGTACTTC
TRBV9,TRBJ2-6,few,TRBD1,CASSVPAGQGLWGANVLTF,TGTGCCAGCAGCGTACCCGCGGGACAGGGGTTGTGGGGGGCCAACGTCCTGACTTTC
TRBV9,TRBJ2-7,few,-,CASSVGETSCYEQYF,TGTGCCAGCAGCGTAGGCGAGACATCGTGCTACGAGCAGTACTTC
TRBV18,TRBJ2-1,many,-,CASSPLDSLEQFF,TGTGCCAGCTCACCCCTGGACTCGTTGGAGCAGTTCTTC
TRBV7-2,TRBJ2-5,-,TRBD1,CASGDRGRPTDTQYF,TGTGCCAGTGGGGACAGGGGGCGTCCCACAGATACGCAGTACTTC
TRBV7-2,TRBJ2-1,many,TRBD2,CASSLDLAGAGEQFF,TGTGCCAGCAGCTTAGACCTAGCGGGGGCGGGTGAGCAGTTCTTC